This T cell receptor (beta chain) derives from a study of cytomegalovirus exposure and HLA in healthy donors. Study-level results: Among TCR beta chains of equal frequency, HLA-associated ones were more clonally expanded in a later analysis. In a later analysis, several top co-occurrence clusters appeared linked to parvovirus B19, influenza, CMV and Epstein-Barr virus. A prior analysis recorded that most TCR beta V segments were productive about 87% or about 30% of the time. In a later analysis, TCR association rates varied by HLA locus: DRB1 most, HLA-C fewest.

The V gene's germline CDR1 is PRHDT and CDR2 FYEKMQ (reference sequence). V was pared by 3 bases and J by 5 bases, with 2 bases of the junction left unmatched. The CDR3 has 14 residues. This clone was observed a few times. The antigen is unknown. PCR employed 60 Vbeta and 13 Jbeta primers. Method: immunoSEQ multiplex PCR; TCRdb's copy keeps in-frame clones and lacks some. The table has some 170,000 clones, 60% to 80% seen once. The source of this sequence is a young man in good health and CMV-seropositive. Input material: PBMCs. The chain couples TRBV13 to TRBJ2-1; 9 bases map to TRBD1. In DNA, the CDR3 is TGTGCCAGCAGCTTCCGGACAGGGGACAATGAGCAGTTCTTC. It specifies CASSFRTGDNEQFF.